The rows below give T cell receptor beta chains drawn from one sample of a study of cytomegalovirus exposure and HLA in healthy donors. Produced via immunoSEQ multiplex PCR; TCRdb's table is partial and in-frame only. The sample consists of tens of thousands of clones, 85% to 90% of them appearing once. Sample: PBMCs. The origin of the receptors is a woman between 18 and 29 years old in good health and CMV-seropositive. Each CDR3 is given with its conserved first and last residue. D genes are given only for firm matches. The listing skips clone size in some rows; elsewhere it reads once, few, many or a size class.

CASSASMGGAGEQYF	TGCGCCAGCAGTGCCAGTATGGGGGGAGCGGGGGAGCAGTACTTC	TRBD2	TRBV10-2	TRBJ2-7	.
CASSQEQAGNYGYTF	TGTGCCAGCAGCCAAGAACAGGCCGGGAACTATGGCTACACCTTC	.	TRBV14	TRBJ1-2	once
CASSDRGTTDTQYF	TGTGCCAGCAGCGATAGGGGAACCACAGATACGCAGTATTTT	.	TRBV6-1	TRBJ2-3	.
CASSRGGLKNTEAFF	TGTGCCAGTAGTAGGGGAGGACTGAAGAACACTGAAGCTTTCTTT	.	TRBV19	TRBJ1-1	.
CASSLAAGLIGEQYF	TGTGCCAGCAGCTTAGCGGCAGGCTTGATAGGCGAGCAGTACTTC	.	TRBV7-9	TRBJ2-7	.
CASSPRDQTEAFF	TGTGCCAGCAGTCCCAGGGATCAGACTGAAGCTTTCTTT	.	TRBV6-5	TRBJ1-1	.
CAWTRMETNEAFF	TGTGCCTGGACTCGTATGGAGACGAATGAAGCTTTCTTT	.	TRBV30	TRBJ1-1	.
CASSQELAGPGYEQYF	TGTGCCAGCAGCCAAGAACTAGCGGGCCCGGGCTACGAGCAGTACTTC	TRBD2	TRBV4-2	TRBJ2-7	.
CASSPSSGNTIYF	TGTGCCAGCAGCCCCTCCTCCGGAAACACCATATATTTT	.	TRBV5-4	TRBJ1-3	few
CASSRKTEIGGYTF	TGTGCCAGCAGCCGTAAGACAGAGATAGGTGGCTACACCTTC	.	TRBV6-5	TRBJ1-2	.
CASSYPRDRASTEAFF	TGTGCCAGCAGCTACCCACGGGACAGGGCATCCACTGAAGCTTTCTTT	TRBD1	TRBV7-2	TRBJ1-1	.
CASSGRGSPEQYF	TGTGCCAGCAGTGGCAGGGGGTCCCCCGAGCAGTACTTC	TRBD1	TRBV25-1	TRBJ2-7	once
CASSKCGDPKNIQYF	TGTGCCAGCAGCAAATGCGGGGACCCCAAAAACATTCAGTACTTC	.	TRBV21-1	TRBJ2-4	.
CASSQDLGLIPPDTQYF	TGCGCCAGCAGCCAAGATTTGGGACTAATCCCCCCAGATACGCAGTATTTT	TRBD2	TRBV4-1	TRBJ2-3	.
CASSQGAVTSGNTIYF	TGTGCCAGCAGCCAAGGTGCGGTAACCTCTGGAAACACCATATATTTT	.	TRBV14	TRBJ1-3	.
CASRREVGQSYHEQYF	TGTGCCAGCCGCCGAGAGGTGGGACAGTCATATCACGAGCAGTACTTC	TRBD1	TRBV19	TRBJ2-7	.
CSVSGTGAISSYEQYF	TGCAGCGTTTCCGGGACAGGGGCGATTAGCTCCTACGAGCAGTACTTC	TRBD1	TRBV29-1	TRBJ2-7	.
CASSKAGVGENIQYF	TGTGCCAGCAGCAAAGCGGGAGTTGGGGAAAACATTCAGTACTTC	TRBD2	TRBV6-1	TRBJ2-4	.
CASSRQAGSYEQYF	TGTGCCAGCAGTAGACAGGCAGGATCCTACGAGCAGTACTTC	.	TRBV6-4	TRBJ2-7	.
CASSLVSYEQYF	TGTGCCAGCAGCTTAGTATCCTACGAGCAGTACTTC	.	TRBV7-9	TRBJ2-7	once
CASSVAGTRGSEQFF	TGTGCCAGCAGCGTAGCCGGGACGCGGGGCAGTGAGCAGTTCTTC	.	TRBV9	TRBJ2-1	.
CASSVVGGRVNEQFF	TGTGCCAGCAGCGTAGTTGGCGGGAGGGTCAATGAGCAGTTCTTC	TRBD2	TRBV9	TRBJ2-1	.
CASSAGLAGNQPQHF	TGTGCCAGCAGCGCGGGGCTGGCGGGAAATCAGCCCCAGCATTTT	.	TRBV5-5	TRBJ1-5	.
CASSPLVWGTGGANTGELFF	TGTGCCAGCAGCCCCCTGGTATGGGGGACAGGGGGCGCGAACACCGGGGAGCTGTTTTTT	TRBD1	TRBV7-3	TRBJ2-2	.
CASSYLAGNTGELFF	TGTGCCAGCAGTTATCTAGCGGGGAACACCGGGGAGCTGTTTTTT	TRBD2	TRBV25-1	TRBJ2-2	.
CASSFSGGTGELFF	TGTGCCAGCAGCTTCAGCGGTGGTACCGGGGAGCTGTTTTTT	.	TRBV7-2	TRBJ2-2	.
CAWSAGYGYTF	TGTGCCTGGAGTGCCGGGTATGGCTACACCTTC	.	TRBV30	TRBJ1-2	.
CASSIHSATNTEAFF	TGTGCCAGTAGTATCCACAGTGCCACGAACACTGAAGCTTTCTTT	.	TRBV19	TRBJ1-1	.
CASSLVGGTYGYTF	TGTGCCAGCAGTTTAGTGGGGGGGACCTATGGCTACACCTTC	.	TRBV27	TRBJ1-2	.
CASNLSRYEQYF	TGTGCCAGCAACTTGTCGCGATACGAGCAGTACTTC	.	TRBV7-9	TRBJ2-7	.
CASSKEVTAGGKDIQYF	TGTGCCAGCAGCAAAGAGGTGACAGCGGGGGGCAAGGACATTCAGTACTTC	.	TRBV21-1	TRBJ2-4	.
CASSRGTEAFF	TGTGCCAGCAGCCGGGGGACTGAAGCTTTCTTT	.	TRBV27	TRBJ1-1	.
CASSSGTSGMYNEQFF	TGTGCCAGCAGTTCCGGGACTAGCGGCATGTACAATGAGCAGTTCTTC	TRBD2	TRBV7-2	TRBJ2-1	.
CASSGTGSAITGELFF	TGTGCCAGCAGTGGGACGGGATCGGCCATCACCGGGGAGCTGTTTTTT	.	TRBV2	TRBJ2-2	once
CASSLLDTNEKLFF	TGTGCCAGCAGTCTCCTGGACACCAATGAAAAACTGTTTTTT	.	TRBV6-6	TRBJ1-4	.
CSVEQPGRFQETQYF	TGCAGCGTTGAACAGCCAGGGAGGTTTCAAGAGACCCAGTACTTC	.	TRBV29-1	TRBJ2-5	.
CARSFPGLSYEQYF	TGTGCCAGAAGCTTCCCGGGACTCTCCTACGAGCAGTACTTC	.	TRBV7-5	TRBJ2-7	.
CASSEQGTGTTDTQYF	TGTGCCAGCAGTGAACAAGGGACAGGGACCACAGATACGCAGTATTTT	TRBD1	TRBV27	TRBJ2-3	.
CASSQTDMAQQYF	TGCGCCAGCAGTCAAACCGACATGGCCCAGCAGTACTTC	.	TRBV10-2	TRBJ2-7	few
CATQPGTDSSGANVLTF	TGTGCCACCCAGCCCGGGACAGACAGCTCTGGGGCCAACGTCCTGACTTTC	TRBD1	TRBV28	TRBJ2-6	.
CASSLRRGSNTEAFF	TGTGCCAGCAGTTTAAGGAGGGGTTCGAACACTGAAGCTTTCTTT	.	TRBV27	TRBJ1-1	once
CASSLGTGPTQYF	TGTGCCAGCAGTTTAGGGACAGGGCCGACCCAGTACTTC	TRBD1	TRBV27	TRBJ2-5	.
CASTLGQNTEAFF	TGTGCCAGCACCTTAGGACAGAACACTGAAGCTTTCTTT	.	TRBV5-6	TRBJ1-1	.
CASSEIVTGELFF	TGTGCCAGCAGTGAAATAGTAACCGGGGAGCTGTTTTTT	.	TRBV2	TRBJ2-2	.
CASSASRVSNQPQHF	TGTGCCAGCTCAGCCTCCAGGGTAAGCAATCAGCCCCAGCATTTT	.	TRBV18	TRBJ1-5	.
CASSVQDGGEQYF	TGTGCCAGCAGTGTGCAGGACGGGGGGGAGCAGTACTTC	TRBD2	TRBV2	TRBJ2-7	.
CASSLQGARDNEQFF	TGTGCCAGCAGCCTACAGGGGGCGCGGGACAATGAGCAGTTCTTC	TRBD1	TRBV6-6	TRBJ2-1	.
CASSSTGSSEQFF	TGTGCCAGCAGCTCGACAGGGTCCTCTGAGCAGTTCTTC	TRBD1	TRBV7-8	TRBJ2-1	.
CASSLAGARSEAFF	TGTGCCAGCAGTTTAGCAGGGGCGCGGTCTGAAGCTTTCTTT	.	TRBV28	TRBJ1-1	once
CAWRFGGKQFF	TGTGCCTGGAGATTCGGGGGTAAGCAGTTCTTC	.	TRBV30	TRBJ2-1	.
CASSHLTSGVSYNEQFF	TGTGCCAGCAGTCACTTGACTAGCGGGGTCTCCTACAATGAGCAGTTCTTC	TRBD2	TRBV28	TRBJ2-1	.
CASSGFGGAANYGYTF	TGTGCCAGCAGCGGTTTCGGGGGGGCCGCGAACTATGGCTACACCTTC	.	TRBV5-4	TRBJ1-2	.
CASSIIGQENIEAFF	TGTGCCAGTAGTATCATAGGACAGGAGAATATTGAAGCTTTCTTT	TRBD1	TRBV19	TRBJ1-1	.